This paragraph covers one T cell receptor (beta chain) sequence. Antigen: not known. 5'RACE primed from the constant segment yielded TCR alpha and TCR beta cDNA libraries bearing sample barcodes and UMIs. One entry per CDR3 protein results from TCRdb running MiXCR on the 5' RACE reads. Of fewer than 300,000 distinct CDR3 sequences listed, roughly 18% are singletons. The data are from a study of T-cell memory formation after mild COVID-19. Study information: Largely, the TCR clusters proved donor specific.

Study findings and constraints: CD8+ contracting clones occupied EMRA, while CD4+ ones occupied mainly CM and EM. Some clones that responded turned up in pre-infection memory, which suggests that cross-reactive memory joined in.

Sequencing was done on a sample of PBMCs or a T cell subset sorted from them (not recorded which). This TCR was sampled from a man between 18 and 35 years old who had mild COVID-19 (a few samples of this study predate the infection). Cell type and time point are not known.

CDR3 sequence: CASSLAGVGRPGEQFF. DNA for the CDR3: TGTGCCAGCAGCTTAGCTGGGGTAGGCCGCCCCGGGGAACAGTTCTTC. The chain employs TRBV11-2 and TRBJ2-1, with a weak D call TRBD2 (5 bases). The CDR3 runs 16 residues. Trimming left V 1 base short and J 13 bases short, with 23 bases between. The germline V gene encodes CDR1 SGHAT and CDR2 FQNNGV.